The entry that follows covers one T cell receptor beta chain sequence. The antigen remains undetermined. Unique molecular identifiers were used in preparing the TCRbeta library. Using its own MiXCR run on the PCR reads, TCRdb lists one record per CDR3 protein. The sample has 500,000 to 750,000 distinct CDR3 sequences, more than 20% seen once. These data are taken from a study of T-cell reconstitution after alpha-beta-depleted transplantation in children. Study conclusions and caveats: Day-60 TCRbeta diversity that was high in some patients was derived from surviving recipient T cells and thymic progenitors. Newly made T cells mostly supplied T-cell counts and diversity one year after transplant. Reportedly, alpha-beta T cells present about two months post-transplant originated from several hundred expanded clones of graft origin.

V was pared by 2 bases and J by 7 bases, with 12 bases between. The CDR3 consists of 13 residues. The V gene's germline CDR1 is SQVTM and CDR2 ANQGSEA. The source was PBMCs, collected before TCRalphabeta/CD19-depleted stem cell transplant. The chain has TRBV29-1 and TRBJ1-5; tentatively, D is TRBD1 (5 bases). The sequence derives from a boy in the first two years of life with Wiskott-Aldrich syndrome, due to receive a stem cell transplant. The CDR3 nucleotides are TGCAGCGTTGAATCAGGGCTGGGGCAGCCCCAGCATTTT. Amino acid sequence: CSVESGLGQPQHF.